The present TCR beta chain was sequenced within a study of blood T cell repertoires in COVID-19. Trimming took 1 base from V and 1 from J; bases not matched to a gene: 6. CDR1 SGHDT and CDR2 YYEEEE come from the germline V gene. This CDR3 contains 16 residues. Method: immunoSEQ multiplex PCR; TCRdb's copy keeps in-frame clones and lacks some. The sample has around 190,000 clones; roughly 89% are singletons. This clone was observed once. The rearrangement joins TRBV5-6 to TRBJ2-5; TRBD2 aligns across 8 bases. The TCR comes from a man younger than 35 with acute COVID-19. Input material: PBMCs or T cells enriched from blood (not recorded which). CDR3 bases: TGTGCCAGCAGCTTGTGGGGAACTAGCGGCCAAGAGACCCAGTACTTC. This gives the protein CASSLWGTSGQETQYF.